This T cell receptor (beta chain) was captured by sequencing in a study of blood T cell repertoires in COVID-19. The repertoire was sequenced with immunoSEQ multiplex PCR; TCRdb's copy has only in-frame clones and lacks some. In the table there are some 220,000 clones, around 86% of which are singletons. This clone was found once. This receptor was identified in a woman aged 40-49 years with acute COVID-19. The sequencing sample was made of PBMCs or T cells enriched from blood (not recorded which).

CDR3 region: CASSQSGGGTDTQYF. The CDR3 bases are TGTGCCAGCAGCCAAAGCGGGGGGGGCACAGATACGCAGTATTTT. The gene calls are TRBV28 and TRBJ2-3, with TRBD2 matching over 10 bases. The CDR3 is 15 residues long. CDR1 and CDR2 from the germline V gene are MDHEN and SYDVKM. V shed 6 bases and J 1 base; nucleotides not matched to a gene: 4.